A selection of T cell receptor beta chains follows, all from one sample in a study of blood T cell repertoires in COVID-19. Data came from immunoSEQ multiplex PCR; TCRdb stores just in-frame clones and leaves some out. The table lists 200,000 to 250,000 clones, more than 70% of them singletons. Sequencing was carried out using peripheral blood. The receptors were sampled from a woman aged 55-70 years with acute or convalescent COVID-19. Both conserved end residues are part of each CDR3. Fields, in order: V gene, J gene, D gene, clone size, CDR3 DNA, CDR3 protein. D genes are given only for firm matches. Clone size is stated in some rows and not others, as once, few, many or a class when expanded.

>TRBV18|TRBJ2-3|TRBD2|.
TGTGCCAGCTCACCGGGACTAGCCACAGATACGCAGTATTTT
CASSPGLATDTQYF
>TRBV13|TRBJ1-3|.|.
TGTGCCAGCAGCTTAGATCTCGGAGGGTTCGGTGGAAACACCATATATTTT
CASSLDLGGFGGNTIYF
>TRBV6-5|TRBJ1-1|.|.
TGTGCCACCGCCCTGGTGAGCGGCACTGAAGCTTTCTTT
CATALVSGTEAFF
>TRBV19|TRBJ1-2|.|few
TGTGCCAGTAGTATGCGGCAGGGAAACTATGGCTACACCTTC
CASSMRQGNYGYTF
>TRBV18|TRBJ2-3|.|.
TGTGCCAGCTCCAACAAGGACAGCATATCCACAGATACGCAGTATTTT
CASSNKDSISTDTQYF
>TRBV27|TRBJ2-1|.|.
TGTGCCAGCAGGGTCCGGAGCTCCTACAATGAGCAGTTCTTC
CASRVRSSYNEQFF
>TRBV2|TRBJ1-5|.|.
TGTGCCAGCAGGGACTTCTATAGCAATCAGCCCCAGCATTTT
CASRDFYSNQPQHF
>TRBV5-1|TRBJ2-3|TRBD2|.
TGCGCCAGCAGCTTGACCGCGGGGGGGGCTAGCACAGATACGCAGTATTTT
CASSLTAGGASTDTQYF
>TRBV4-2|TRBJ1-1|TRBD1|.
TGTGCCAGCAGCACACCAAGGGGACAGGGGGCTCTGAACACTGAAGCTTTCTTT
CASSTPRGQGALNTEAFF
>TRBV6-5|TRBJ1-5|TRBD1|.
TGTGCCAGCAGCTCGGACAGGGGCCTGAATCAGCCCCAGCATTTT
CASSSDRGLNQPQHF
>TRBV11-2|TRBJ2-7|TRBD1|once
TGTGCCAGCAGCCCACTAGGACAGGGATCCTACGAGCAGTACTTC
CASSPLGQGSYEQYF
>TRBV19|TRBJ1-1|.|.
TGTGCCAGTAGTATGGGCGGAAACAGGGTTCGGAACACTGAAGCTTTCTTT
CASSMGGNRVRNTEAFF
>TRBV6-2/TRBV6-3|TRBJ1-3|.|.
TGTGCCAGCAGTTACGGGCGGGGCTCTGGAAACACCATATATTTT
CASSYGRGSGNTIYF
>TRBV5-1|TRBJ2-2|TRBD2|.
TGCGCCAGCAGCTCGAGACTAGCGTCTCCCGGGGAGCTGTTTTTT
CASSSRLASPGELFF
>TRBV25-1|TRBJ2-2|TRBD1|.
TGTGCCAGCAGTGCCGACAGGGGGAACACCGGGGAGCTGTTTTTT
CASSADRGNTGELFF
>TRBV28|TRBJ2-1|.|.
TGTGCCAGCAGTTCCGGGTTAGGTGAGCAGTTCTTC
CASSSGLGEQFF
>TRBV29-1|TRBJ2-2|TRBD1|.
TGCAGCGTGGGACAGACGAACACCGGGGAGCTGTTTTTT
CSVGQTNTGELFF
>TRBV2|TRBJ1-1|.|.
TGTGCCAGCAGTGTGAACAGGGCTGAAGCTTTCTTT
CASSVNRAEAFF
>TRBV7-2|TRBJ2-3|TRBD1|once
TGTGCCAGCAGCCGAGACAGGGCAGATACGCAGTATTTT
CASSRDRADTQYF
>TRBV9|TRBJ1-5|TRBD1|.
TGTGCCAGCAGCGCAACAGGGGCTGGCAGTCAGCCCCAGCATTTT
CASSATGAGSQPQHF
>TRBV6-5|TRBJ2-1|TRBD1|.
TGTGCCAGCAGTTACCGGGGACAGGGGTACAATGAGCAGTTCTTC
CASSYRGQGYNEQFF
>TRBV4-3|TRBJ2-2|.|.
TGCGCCAGCAGCCACACGGTGATAAACGGGGAGCTGTTTTTT
CASSHTVINGELFF
>TRBV19|TRBJ1-2|TRBD1|.
TGTGCCAGTAGTGCTGGGGACAGGATAAACTATGGCTACACCTTC
CASSAGDRINYGYTF
>TRBV2|TRBJ1-2|.|.
TGTGCCAGCAGAAGGGCCCGTTCGGGGTATGGCTACACCTTC
CASRRARSGYGYTF
>TRBV2|TRBJ1-1|.|.
TGTGCCAGCAGTGGTCAGATCAACACTGAAGCTTTCTTT
CASSGQINTEAFF
>TRBV4-1|TRBJ1-5|.|.
TGCGCCAGCAGCCAGAATACAGCTAATGGTCAGCCCCAGCATTTT
CASSQNTANGQPQHF
>TRBV5-5|TRBJ2-7|.|.
TGTGCCAGCAGCTTGGCCGGGGGACAGTCCTACGAGCAGTACTTC
CASSLAGGQSYEQYF
>TRBV3-1/TRBV3-2|TRBJ1-2|.|.
TGTGCCAGCAGCCCAGAGGCTTACTATGGCTACACCTTC
CASSPEAYYGYTF
>TRBV7-2|TRBJ1-3|TRBD1|.
TGTGCCAGCAGCTTGGGGACAGGGTTCACAACTGGAAACACCATATATTTT
CASSLGTGFTTGNTIYF
>TRBV6-6|TRBJ1-5|TRBD1|once
TGTGCCAGCATCTACTCGGGACAGGGCGGTCAGCCCCAGCATTTT
CASIYSGQGGQPQHF
>TRBV7-2|TRBJ1-2|.|.
TGTGCCAGCAGCTTAGAAAGGGGCAGGGTGGGGTATGGCTACACCTTC
CASSLERGRVGYGYTF
>TRBV30|TRBJ2-6|TRBD1|.
TGTGCCTGGGGAACAGGGGCTGGGGCCAACGTCCTGACTTTC
CAWGTGAGANVLTF
>TRBV7-2|TRBJ2-2|TRBD2|.
TGTGCCAGCAGCTTACGGGCGGGAGGAACCACCGGGGAGCTGTTTTTT
CASSLRAGGTTGELFF
>TRBV30|TRBJ1-2|.|.
TGTGCCTGGCGGAGGGACTATGGCTACACCTTC
CAWRRDYGYTF